Below, one T cell receptor (beta chain) is given with its context. Its antigen is unknown. Only in-frame clones appear in the TCRdb table, and some are missing; sequencing was by immunoSEQ multiplex PCR. Here the sample spans roughly 99,000 clones, roughly nine tenths being singletons. The sample belongs to a study of T cell responses to AZD1222 COVID-19 vaccine. Study-wide results and caveats: Vaccine-associated CD4 TCRs spanned spike, dominant at 160-218 and 743-854. Baseline antibody screening turned up just a handful of seropositive AZD1222 recipients.

The sequence derives from an adult who received the AZD1222 COVID-19 vaccine. This material consisted of peripheral blood, taken 28 days after the second AZD1222 dose.

This chain's CDR3 is CASSAGTGDLTLHF. Here the CDR3 DNA reads TGTGCCAGCAGTGCTGGGACAGGCGACCTCACCCTCCACTTT. The chain carries TRBV25-1 and TRBJ1-6, with TRBD1 identical over 8 bases. The germline gives CDR1 MGHDK, CDR2 SYGVNS. J lost 14 bases, V lost 4 bases, and 10 bases had no gene match. The CDR3 is 14 amino acids. Combining the CDR3 with reference TRBV25-1 and TRBJ1-6 gives the whole variable domain EADIYQTPRYLVIGTGKKITLECSQTMGHDKMYWYQQDPGMELHLIHYSYGVNSTEKGDLSSESTVSRIRTEHFPLTLESARPSHTSQYLCASSAGTGDLTLHFGNGTRLTVT.